The 18 T cell receptor beta chains below were found in one sample sequenced in a study of T cell repertoires in cytomegalovirus infection. TCRdb analysed the reads with MiXCR anew, one entry per CDR3 protein. The sample lists hundreds of thousands of distinct CDR3 sequences; 33% were seen once. Antigens for these TCRs are unknown. The input for sequencing was cultured PBMCs, taken from culture after CMV antigen stimulation. All receptors derive from a human donor in good health (CMV status not recorded). Some clones in this sample may be carry-over from other donors' samples.

In its sample, this clonotype was seen a few times. The CDR3 reads CASSLNAGRAETQYF. CDR3 sequence (DNA): TGTGCCAGCAGCTTAAACGCGGGGAGGGCAGAGACCCAGTACTTC. The rearrangement uses TRBV7-3 and TRBJ2-5; 7 bases line up with TRBD2. The trim removed 1 base at V and 4 bases at J, leaving 6 bases unmatched. CDR3 length equals 15 residues. Germline CDR1 reads SGHTA; CDR2 reads FQGTGA.

CDR3 loop: CASSIWLAGAEEQYF. CDR3 in DNA: TGTGCCAGTAGTATCTGGCTAGCGGGAGCGGAAGAGCAGTACTTC. The rearrangement uses TRBV19 and TRBJ2-7, with 10 bases lining up with TRBD2. Trimming at V came to 3 bases and at J to 7 bases, leaving 9 bases not matched to a gene. CDR3 length: 15 residues. The V gene's germline CDR1 is LNHDA and CDR2 SQIVND (reference sequence).

This clonotype showed up just once. The chain employs TRBV5-1 and TRBJ1-2; 8 bases are shared with TRBD1. The J segment lost 8 bases and the V segment lost 5 bases, leaving 20 bases of the junction unmatched. The germline V gene encodes CDR1 SGHRS and CDR2 YFSETQ. The CDR3 has 17 amino acids. As DNA, the CDR3 is TGCGCCAGCAGACGACCTTCGGACAGGGAGGTTCCTAAAGGCTACACCTTC. Translated, it gives CASRRPSDREVPKGYTF.

The V call is TRBV28, the J call TRBJ1-1; possible D gene TRBD1, 5 bases. The CDR3 runs to 15 residues. The germline V gene encodes CDR1 MDHEN and CDR2 SYDVKM. V was trimmed by 7 bases and J by 1 base, leaving 16 bases between them. CDR3: CASTTSGPSNTEAFF. CDR3 DNA: TGTGCCAGCACTACATCGGGACCTTCGAACACTGAAGCTTTCTTT.

The chain couples TRBV24-1 to TRBJ2-2; 10 bases agree with TRBD1. This CDR3 spans 17 amino acids. V lost 4 bases and J lost 3; bases outside the gene matches: 7. Germline V lookup: CDR1 KGHDR, CDR2 SFDVKD. CDR3 in DNA: TGTGCCACCAGTGACCCTGACAGGGGGCAGTACACCGGGGAGCTGTTTTTT. Translating gives CATSDPDRGQYTGELFF.

The chain combines TRBV24-1 with TRBJ2-1; D possibly corresponds to TRBD2 (6 bases). CDR3 size: 15 residues. Germline V gene lookup returns CDR1 KGHDR and CDR2 SFDVKD. V shed 5 bases and J shed 0 bases, with 10 bases lying between them. CDR3 bases: TGTGCCACCAGTGGGTTTAGCGGCTCCTACAATGAGCAGTTCTTC. Its translation: CATSGFSGSYNEQFF.

This clonotype has a count of ten or more. The gene calls are TRBV7-2 and TRBJ2-1; 8 nucleotides agree with TRBD2. Germline V gene sequence: CDR1 SGHTA, CDR2 FQGNSA. V gave up 1 base and J gave up 7 bases; unmatched junction bases: 15. CDR3 length: 18 residues. CDR3 in DNA: TGTGCCAGCAGCTTAGACCGGTCGGGCGCGGGAGGTAGGAATGAGCAGTTCTTC. Translated: CASSLDRSGAGGRNEQFF.

The sample holds a few counts of this clonotype. CDR3 bases: TGTGCCAGCAGCGGACAACCGGCAAACACCGGGGAGCTGTTTTTT. This translates into CASSGQPANTGELFF. The chain uses TRBV5-8 and TRBJ2-2; tentative D call: TRBD1 (5 bases). Trimming removed 4 bases from V and 2 bases from J, with 12 bases in between. In germline, CDR1 is SGHTS, CDR2 YDEGEE. There are 15 residues in the CDR3.

The CDR3 reads CASATGHYTGELFF. CDR3 DNA sequence: TGTGCCAGTGCCACGGGACACTACACCGGGGAGCTGTTTTTT. This chain connects TRBV19 to TRBJ2-2; D might be TRBD1 (6 bases). This CDR3 contains 14 residues. The V gene lost 8 bases and the J gene lost 3 bases, with 13 bases spanning the gap. Germline V lookup: CDR1 LNHDA, CDR2 SQIVND (reference sequence).

This clonotype was seen at least ten times. V is TRBV7-2 and J is TRBJ2-3; D call uncertain. Germline CDR1 is SGHTA and CDR2 is FQGNSA. V was clipped by 5 bases and J by 1 base, with 13 bases between them. The CDR3 covers 15 residues. CDR3 sequence: CASSPRGSGTDTQYF. The DNA of the CDR3 is TGTGCCAGCAGCCCGCGTGGAAGTGGCACAGATACGCAGTATTTT.

This clonotype has just a few counts. DNA of the CDR3: TGCAGCGTTGAAGGGCGGTCAGGGGGGCGAGAGCAGTACTTC. Translation: CSVEGRSGGREQYF. The chain uses TRBV29-1 and TRBJ2-7; possible D gene TRBD1, 7 bases. V lost 1 base and J 7 bases, leaving 17 bases between the germline ends. Germline V gene sequence: CDR1 SQVTM, CDR2 ANQGSEA. This CDR3 has 14 amino acids.

The J gene is TRBJ2-1, the V gene TRBV7-9, with 7 bases lining up with TRBD2. The germline V gene has CDR1 SEHNR and CDR2 FQNEAQ (reference sequence). The V gene end was trimmed by 5 bases and the J gene end by 0 bases; junction bases not matched to a gene: 13. This CDR3 comprises 18 residues. The CDR3 region is CASSPSLGGSSSYNEQFF. CDR3 bases: TGTGCCAGCAGCCCTAGCCTAGGCGGGAGCAGCTCCTACAATGAGCAGTTCTTC.

This clonotype was counted a single time. This chain uses TRBV19 with TRBJ1-1, with TRBD1 as a possible D gene (5 bases). The CDR3 extends over 14 amino acids. The ends were cut back, 5 bases at V and 4 bases at J, with 14 bases in the middle. Germline CDR1 and CDR2: LNHDA and SQIVND (reference sequence). The CDR3 bases are TGTGCCAGTAGTGCCACAGGTCAGGGCACTGAAGCTTTCTTT. Its protein product is CASSATGQGTEAFF.

This clonotype has only a few counts. The chain combines TRBV27 with TRBJ2-1; 14 bases line up with TRBD2. Trimming took 4 bases from V and 11 from J; bases not matched to a gene: 13. The CDR3 is made up of 17 amino acids. Germline values: CDR1 MNHEY, CDR2 SMNVEV (reference sequence). This CDR3 reads CASSSLPGLAGVMQQFF. CDR3 nucleotides: TGTGCCAGCAGTTCTCTTCCGGGACTAGCGGGAGTAATGCAGCAGTTCTTC.

This clonotype was found a few times. The chain uses TRBV11-2 and TRBJ2-3; 8 positions match TRBD1. V lost 0 bases and J lost 2; bases outside the gene matches: 7. In germline, CDR1 is SGHAT, CDR2 FQNNGV. The CDR3 has 17 amino acids. The DNA of the CDR3 is TGTGCCAGCAGCTTAGAGGGGCAGGGGGCCTTCACAGATACGCAGTATTTT. It specifies CASSLEGQGAFTDTQYF.

The chain joins TRBV18 to TRBJ2-2; 12 bases are a match to TRBD2. Germline V gene sequence: CDR1 KGHSH, CDR2 LQKENI. The CDR3 has 16 amino acids. Germline trimming cut 3 bases from V and 5 bases from J; bases unmatched to any gene: 4. The CDR3 region has the DNA TGTGCCAGCTCACCGACCGGACTAGCGGGGACCGGGGAGCTGTTTTTT. Translation gives CASSPTGLAGTGELFF.

This clonotype has a handful of counts. The chain carries TRBV11-2 and TRBJ2-1, with a tentative D call TRBD2 (6 bases). V was trimmed by 1 base and J by 8 bases, leaving 18 bases between them. This CDR3 is built from 16 residues. The germline gives CDR1 SGHAT, CDR2 FQNNGV. This CDR3 reads CASSLAWGEVMDEQFF. The CDR3 region has the DNA TGTGCCAGCAGCTTAGCTTGGGGGGAGGTCATGGATGAGCAGTTCTTC. Full variable domain (missing parts from reference TRBV11-2 and TRBJ2-1): EAGVAQSPRYKIIEKRQSVAFWCNPISGHATLYWYQQILGQGPKLLIQFQNNGVVDDSQLPKDRFSAERLKGVDSTLKIQPAKLEDSAVYLCASSLAWGEVMDEQFFGPGTRLTVL.

The chain joins TRBV6-6 to TRBJ1-5, with 7 bases matching TRBD1. This CDR3 has 16 residues. J lost 7 bases, V lost 6 bases, and 15 bases had no gene match. Germline V gives CDR1 MNHNY, CDR2 SVGAGI (reference sequence). The CDR3 here is CASSPRDRARGQPQHF. The CDR3 region has the DNA TGTGCCAGCAGCCCACGCGACAGGGCCCGAGGACAGCCCCAGCATTTT.